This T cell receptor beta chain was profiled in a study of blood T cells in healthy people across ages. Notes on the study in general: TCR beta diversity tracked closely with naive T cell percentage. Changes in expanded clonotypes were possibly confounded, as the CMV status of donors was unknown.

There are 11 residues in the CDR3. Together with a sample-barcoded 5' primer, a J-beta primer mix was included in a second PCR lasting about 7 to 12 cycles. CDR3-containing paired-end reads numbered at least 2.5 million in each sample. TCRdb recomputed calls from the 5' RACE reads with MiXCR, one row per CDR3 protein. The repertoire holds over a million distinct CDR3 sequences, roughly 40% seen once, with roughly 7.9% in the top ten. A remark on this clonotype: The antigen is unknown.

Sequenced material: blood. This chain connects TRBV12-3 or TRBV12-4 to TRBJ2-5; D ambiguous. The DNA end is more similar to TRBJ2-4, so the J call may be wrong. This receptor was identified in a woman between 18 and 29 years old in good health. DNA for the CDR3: TGTGCCAGCAGCTGGAAAAACATTCAGTACTTC. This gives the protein CASSWKNIQYF.